This T cell receptor (beta chain) is drawn from a study of Ad26.COV2.S vaccination and SARS-CoV-2 variants. Profiling relied on immunoSEQ multiplex PCR, and the TCRdb table lists in-frame clones only, not all of them. The table has about 370,000 clones, roughly nine tenths seen once. V trimming: 8 bases; J trimming: 7 bases; junction bases outside the gene matches: 4. The germline gives CDR1 MNHEY, CDR2 SVGAGI. There are 11 residues in the CDR3. Treatment noted: around 19 received Ad26.COV2.S at low or high dose, single or two shots; about 5 received placebo; per-sample allocation not given. The samples date from day 63 after the first vaccine or placebo injection.

The TCR originated in a person aged 18-65 years who received the Ad26.COV2.S COVID-19 vaccine or a placebo. V is TRBV6-5 and J is TRBJ1-2; TRBD1 aligns across 7 bases. The sequencing here drew on peripheral blood, taken in a trial of Ad26.COV2.S vaccine versus placebo. The CDR3 DNA sequence: TGTGCCAGCGGACAGGAACTTGGCTACACCTTC. Its translation: CASGQELGYTF.